Included here is one T cell receptor (beta chain) sequence, with context. What it binds is not known. Here immunoSEQ multiplex PCR was the method, and the copy in TCRdb shows in-frame clones only, minus some. In the table there are approximately 270,000 clones, around 93% of which are singletons. V lost 7 bases and J 5 bases, leaving 14 bases between the germline ends. This CDR3 is built from 13 residues. This sample was taken from a study of T cell responses to AZD1222 COVID-19 vaccine. General study points: An increase in Spike-specific TCR breadth and depth was observed after two AZD1222 doses.

Source: peripheral blood, taken 28 days after the second AZD1222 dose. The clonotype was recovered from an adult who received the AZD1222 COVID-19 vaccine. The J gene is TRBJ2-5, the V gene TRBV12-3 or TRBV12-4, with D perhaps matching TRBD1 or TRBD2 (6 bases each). Here the CDR3 reads CASMRGGRETQYF. The CDR3, as DNA: TGTGCCAGCATGCGAGGGGGGAGGGAGACCCAGTACTTC.